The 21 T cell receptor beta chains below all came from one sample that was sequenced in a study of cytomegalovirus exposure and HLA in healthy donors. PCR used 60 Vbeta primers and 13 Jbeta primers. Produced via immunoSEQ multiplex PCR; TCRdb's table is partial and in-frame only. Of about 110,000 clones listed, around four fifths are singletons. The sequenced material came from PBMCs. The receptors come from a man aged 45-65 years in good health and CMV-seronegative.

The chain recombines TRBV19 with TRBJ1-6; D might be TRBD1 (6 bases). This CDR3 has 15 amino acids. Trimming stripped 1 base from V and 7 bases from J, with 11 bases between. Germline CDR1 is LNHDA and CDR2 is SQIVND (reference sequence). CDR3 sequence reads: CASSIAGQTNSPLHF. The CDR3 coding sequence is TGTGCCAGTAGTATAGCAGGACAGACGAATTCACCCCTCCACTTT.

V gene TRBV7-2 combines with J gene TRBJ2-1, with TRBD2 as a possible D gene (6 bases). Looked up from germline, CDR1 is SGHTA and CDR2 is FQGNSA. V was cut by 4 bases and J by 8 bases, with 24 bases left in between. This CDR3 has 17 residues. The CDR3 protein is CASSSRSGGITKDEQFF. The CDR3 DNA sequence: TGTGCCAGCAGCTCCCGTTCTGGCGGGATTACCAAGGATGAGCAGTTCTTC.

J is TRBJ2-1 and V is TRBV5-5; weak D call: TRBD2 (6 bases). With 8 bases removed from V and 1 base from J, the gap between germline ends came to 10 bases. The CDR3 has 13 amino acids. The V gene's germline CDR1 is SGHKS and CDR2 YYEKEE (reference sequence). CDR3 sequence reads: CASAGRSYNEQFF. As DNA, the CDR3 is TGTGCCAGTGCAGGGAGGTCCTACAATGAGCAGTTCTTC.

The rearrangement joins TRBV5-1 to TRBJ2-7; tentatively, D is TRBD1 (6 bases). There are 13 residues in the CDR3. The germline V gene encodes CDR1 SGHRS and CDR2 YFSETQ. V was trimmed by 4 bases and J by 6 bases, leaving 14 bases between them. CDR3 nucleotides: TGCGCCAGCAGCCCAGGGGCTATCCCCGAGCAGTACTTC. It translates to CASSPGAIPEQYF.

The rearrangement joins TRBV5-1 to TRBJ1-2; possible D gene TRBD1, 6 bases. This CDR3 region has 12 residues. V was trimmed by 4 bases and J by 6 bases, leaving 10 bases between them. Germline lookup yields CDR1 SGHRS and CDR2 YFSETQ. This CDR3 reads CASSKAGDGYTF. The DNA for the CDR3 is TGCGCCAGCAGCAAGGCAGGGGATGGCTACACCTTC.

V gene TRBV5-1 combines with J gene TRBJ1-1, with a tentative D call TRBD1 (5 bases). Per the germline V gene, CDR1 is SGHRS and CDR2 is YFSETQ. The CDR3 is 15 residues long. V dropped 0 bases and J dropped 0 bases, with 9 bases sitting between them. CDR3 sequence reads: CASSLVVDMNTEAFF. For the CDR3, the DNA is TGCGCCAGCAGCTTGGTGGTGGACATGAACACTGAAGCTTTCTTT.

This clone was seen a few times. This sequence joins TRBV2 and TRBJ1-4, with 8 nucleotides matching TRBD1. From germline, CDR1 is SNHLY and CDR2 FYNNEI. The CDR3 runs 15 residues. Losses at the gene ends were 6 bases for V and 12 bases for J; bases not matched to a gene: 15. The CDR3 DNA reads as TGTGCCAGCAGCCCCAAACGGACAGGGAATGGGGAACTGTTTTTT. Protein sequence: CASSPKRTGNGELFF.

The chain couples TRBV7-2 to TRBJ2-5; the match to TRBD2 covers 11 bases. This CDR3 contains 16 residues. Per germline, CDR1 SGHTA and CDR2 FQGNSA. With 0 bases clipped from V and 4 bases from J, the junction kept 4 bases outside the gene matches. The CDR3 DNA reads TGTGCCAGCAGCTTAGCCAGACTAGCGGGGCCAGAGACCCAGTACTTC. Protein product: CASSLARLAGPETQYF.

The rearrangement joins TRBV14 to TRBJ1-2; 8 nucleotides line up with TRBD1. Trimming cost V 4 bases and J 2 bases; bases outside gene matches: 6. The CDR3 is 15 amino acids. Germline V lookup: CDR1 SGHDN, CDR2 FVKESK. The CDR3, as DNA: TGTGCCAGCAGCCCCCTATGGACAGGGAACTATGGCTACACCTTC. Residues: CASSPLWTGNYGYTF.

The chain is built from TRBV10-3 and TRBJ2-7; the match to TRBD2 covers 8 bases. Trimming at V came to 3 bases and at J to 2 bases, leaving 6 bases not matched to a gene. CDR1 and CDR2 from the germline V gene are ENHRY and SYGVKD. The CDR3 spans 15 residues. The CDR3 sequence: CAISERERGTYEQYF. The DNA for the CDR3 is TGTGCCATCAGTGAACGCGAGCGGGGGACCTACGAGCAGTACTTC.

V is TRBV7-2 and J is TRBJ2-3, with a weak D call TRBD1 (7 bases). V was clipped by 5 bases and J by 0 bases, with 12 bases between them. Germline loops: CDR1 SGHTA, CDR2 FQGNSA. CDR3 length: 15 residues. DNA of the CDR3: TGTGCCAGCAGCCCGGAGGGGGCTAGCACAGATACGCAGTATTTT. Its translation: CASSPEGASTDTQYF.

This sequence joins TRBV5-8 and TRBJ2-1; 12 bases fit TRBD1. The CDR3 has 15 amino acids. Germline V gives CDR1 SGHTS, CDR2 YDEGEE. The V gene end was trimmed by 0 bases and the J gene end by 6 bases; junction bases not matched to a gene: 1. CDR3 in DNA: TGTGCCAGCAGCTTGGGGGACAGGGGGCTCAATGAGCAGTTCTTC. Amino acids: CASSLGDRGLNEQFF.

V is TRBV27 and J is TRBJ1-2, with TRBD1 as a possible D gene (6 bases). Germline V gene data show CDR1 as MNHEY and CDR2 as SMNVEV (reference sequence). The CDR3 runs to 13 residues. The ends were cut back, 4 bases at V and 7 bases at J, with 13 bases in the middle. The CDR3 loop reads CASSSLTGTGYTF. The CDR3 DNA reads TGTGCCAGCAGTTCCCTAACAGGGACTGGCTACACCTTC.

Written as DNA, the CDR3 is TGTGCCAGCAGGAGGCAGAGCTACAATGAGCAGTTCTTC. It translates to CASRRQSYNEQFF. The rearrangement links TRBV28 to TRBJ2-1; D remains unclear. This CDR3 has 13 residues. The V end was cut by 6 bases, the J end by 3 bases, with 9 bases between. CDR1 is MDHEN, CDR2 SYDVKM, per germline.

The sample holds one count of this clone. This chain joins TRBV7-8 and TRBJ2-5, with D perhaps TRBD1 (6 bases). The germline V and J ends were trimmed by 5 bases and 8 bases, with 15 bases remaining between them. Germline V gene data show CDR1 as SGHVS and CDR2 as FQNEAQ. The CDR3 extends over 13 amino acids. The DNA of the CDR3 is TGTGCCAGCAGCCCAACCTCAGGGGTAACCCAGTACTTC. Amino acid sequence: CASSPTSGVTQYF.

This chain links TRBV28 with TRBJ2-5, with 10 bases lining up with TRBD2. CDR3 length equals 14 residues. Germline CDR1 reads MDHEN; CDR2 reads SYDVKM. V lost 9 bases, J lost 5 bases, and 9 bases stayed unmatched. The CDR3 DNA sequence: TGTGCCAGTAGGGGACTAGCGACCCCCGAGACCCAGTACTTC. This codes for CASRGLATPETQYF.

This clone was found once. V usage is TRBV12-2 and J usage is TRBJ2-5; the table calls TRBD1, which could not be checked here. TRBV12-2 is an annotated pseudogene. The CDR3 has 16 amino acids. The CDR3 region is CASRLARQGHSETQYF. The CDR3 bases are TGTGCAAGTCGCTTAGCCAGACAGGGGCACTCAGAGACCCAGTACTTC.

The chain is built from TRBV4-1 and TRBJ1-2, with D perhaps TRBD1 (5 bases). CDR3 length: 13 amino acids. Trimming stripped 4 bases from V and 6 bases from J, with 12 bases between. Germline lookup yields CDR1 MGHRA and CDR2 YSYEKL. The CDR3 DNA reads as TGCGCCAGCAGCCCCAGGGTGGTGGATGGCTACACCTTC. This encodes CASSPRVVDGYTF.

The CDR3 DNA sequence: TGCGCCAGCAGCCAAGCACTCGGACTCCGGACTAGCGGGGGGAGAGATACGCAGTATTTT. Translated, it gives CASSQALGLRTSGGRDTQYF. This sequence joins TRBV4-1 and TRBJ2-3; TRBD2 matches at 14 bases. CDR1 is MGHRA and CDR2 is YSYEKL in the germline V gene. The CDR3 consists of 20 residues. Losses at the gene ends were 1 base for V and 5 bases for J; bases not matched to a gene: 14.

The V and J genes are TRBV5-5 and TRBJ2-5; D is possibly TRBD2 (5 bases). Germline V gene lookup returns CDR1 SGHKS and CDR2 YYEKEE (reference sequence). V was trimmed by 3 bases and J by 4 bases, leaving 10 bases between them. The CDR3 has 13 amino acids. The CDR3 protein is CASSWRAGETQYF. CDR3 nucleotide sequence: TGTGCCAGCAGCTGGCGGGCCGGAGAGACCCAGTACTTC.

CDR3 in DNA: TGTGCCAGCTCACCCACAGGGCCCGCAGGAGACAATGAGCAGTTCTTC. It encodes CASSPTGPAGDNEQFF. The chain has TRBV18 and TRBJ2-1; possible D gene TRBD1, 6 bases. Germline lookup yields CDR1 KGHSH and CDR2 LQKENI. Trimming took 3 bases from V and 5 from J, leaving 17 bases between them. The length of the CDR3 is 16 residues. Drawing the rest from reference TRBV18 and TRBJ2-1, the complete variable domain is NAGVMQNPRHLVRRRGQEARLRCSPMKGHSHVYWYRQLPEEGLKFMVYLQKENIIDESGMPKERFSAEFPKEGPSILRIQQVVRGDSAAYFCASSPTGPAGDNEQFFGPGTRLTVL.